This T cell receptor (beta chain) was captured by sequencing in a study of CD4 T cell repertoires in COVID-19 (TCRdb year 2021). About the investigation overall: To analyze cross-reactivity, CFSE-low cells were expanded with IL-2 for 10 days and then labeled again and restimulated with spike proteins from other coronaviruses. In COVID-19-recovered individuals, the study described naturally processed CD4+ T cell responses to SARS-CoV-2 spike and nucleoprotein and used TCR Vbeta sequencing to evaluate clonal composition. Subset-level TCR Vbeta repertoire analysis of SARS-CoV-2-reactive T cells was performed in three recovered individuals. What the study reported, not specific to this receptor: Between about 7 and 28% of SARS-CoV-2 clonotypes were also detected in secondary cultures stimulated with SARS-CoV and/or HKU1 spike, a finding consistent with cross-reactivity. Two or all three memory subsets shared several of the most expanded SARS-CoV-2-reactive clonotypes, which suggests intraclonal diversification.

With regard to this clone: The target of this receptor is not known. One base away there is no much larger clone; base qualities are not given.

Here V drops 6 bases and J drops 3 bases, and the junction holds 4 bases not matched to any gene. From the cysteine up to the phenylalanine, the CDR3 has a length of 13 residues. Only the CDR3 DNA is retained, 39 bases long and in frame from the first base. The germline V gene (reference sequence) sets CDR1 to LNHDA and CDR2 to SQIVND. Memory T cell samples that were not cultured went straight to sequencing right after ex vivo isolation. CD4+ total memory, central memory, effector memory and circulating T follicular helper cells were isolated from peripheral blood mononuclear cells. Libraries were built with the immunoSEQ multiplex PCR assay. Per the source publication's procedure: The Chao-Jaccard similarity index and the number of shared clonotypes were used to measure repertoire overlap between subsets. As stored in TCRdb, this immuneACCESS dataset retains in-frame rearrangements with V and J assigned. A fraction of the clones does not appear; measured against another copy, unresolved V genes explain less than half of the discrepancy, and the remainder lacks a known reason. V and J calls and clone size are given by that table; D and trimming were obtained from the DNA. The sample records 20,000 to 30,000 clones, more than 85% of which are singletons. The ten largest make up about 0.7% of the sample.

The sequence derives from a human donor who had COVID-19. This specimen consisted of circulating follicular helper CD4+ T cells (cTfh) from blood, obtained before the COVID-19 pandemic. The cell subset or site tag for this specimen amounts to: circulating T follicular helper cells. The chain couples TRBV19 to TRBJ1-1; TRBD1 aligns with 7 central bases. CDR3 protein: CASRPQGDTEAFF. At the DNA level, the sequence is TGTGCCAGTAGGCCCCAGGGGGACACTGAAGCTTTCTTT.